The 2 T cell receptor beta chains below come from one sample, sequenced in a study of shared clonotypes between healthy human individuals. Profiling relied on immunoSEQ multiplex PCR, and the TCRdb table lists in-frame clones only, not all of them. The sample yields millions of clones, 85% to 95% seen once. Sequenced material: naive CD4+ T cells from PBMCs. Subset described: CD45RA+ positively selected. These receptors were collected from a man aged 18 to 29 in good health. Some clones in this sample may be carry-over from other donors' samples.

The chain couples TRBV10-2 to TRBJ2-3, with D unclear. V lost 9 bases and J 2 bases, leaving 9 bases between the germline ends. The length of the CDR3 is 12 residues. CDR1 WSHSY and CDR2 SAAADI come from the germline V gene. DNA for the CDR3: TGCGCCAGTGCCTCTTACACAGATACGCAGTATTTT. This sequence encodes CASASYTDTQYF.

This clone turned up a few times. V is TRBV7-3 and J is TRBJ2-1; 10 bases align to TRBD2. Trimming at V came to 5 bases and at J to 8 bases, leaving 9 bases not matched to a gene. The germline gives CDR1 SGHTA, CDR2 FQGTGA. The CDR3 runs 15 residues. Written as DNA, the CDR3 is TGTGCCAGCAGCGGAGCGGGAGGGCTCGGGTATGAGCAGTTCTTC. Its translation: CASSGAGGLGYEQFF. Filled out from reference TRBV7-3 and TRBJ2-1, the complete variable domain reads GAGVSQTPSNKVTEKGKYVELRCDPISGHTALYWYRQSLGQGPEFLIYFQGTGAADDSGLPNDRFFAVRPEGSVSTLKIQRTERGDSAVYLCASSGAGGLGYEQFFGPGTRLTVL.